The clone carrying this T cell receptor (beta chain) has just one count. The data are from a study of blood T cell repertoires in COVID-19. Under the authors' procedure: Amplifying reference gene primers gave estimates of nucleated cell counts. Method: immunoSEQ multiplex PCR; TCRdb's copy keeps in-frame clones and lacks some. The DNA gave D and trimming, while V, J and clone size come from that table. The data contain 250,000 to 300,000 clones, 75% to 90% of them singletons. The length of the CDR3 is 12 residues. Germline V gene data show CDR1 as KGHSH and CDR2 as LQKENI. V was shortened by 6 bases and J by 5 bases, with 10 bases between the two germline ends.

The chain is built from TRBV18 and TRBJ1-1; D not resolved. The sample was peripheral blood. The sequence was obtained from a woman between 25 and 40 years old with active or convalescent COVID-19. Here the CDR3 DNA reads TGTGCCAGCTCCCCTTCGGGGACTGAAGCTTTCTTT. Protein product: CASSPSGTEAFF.